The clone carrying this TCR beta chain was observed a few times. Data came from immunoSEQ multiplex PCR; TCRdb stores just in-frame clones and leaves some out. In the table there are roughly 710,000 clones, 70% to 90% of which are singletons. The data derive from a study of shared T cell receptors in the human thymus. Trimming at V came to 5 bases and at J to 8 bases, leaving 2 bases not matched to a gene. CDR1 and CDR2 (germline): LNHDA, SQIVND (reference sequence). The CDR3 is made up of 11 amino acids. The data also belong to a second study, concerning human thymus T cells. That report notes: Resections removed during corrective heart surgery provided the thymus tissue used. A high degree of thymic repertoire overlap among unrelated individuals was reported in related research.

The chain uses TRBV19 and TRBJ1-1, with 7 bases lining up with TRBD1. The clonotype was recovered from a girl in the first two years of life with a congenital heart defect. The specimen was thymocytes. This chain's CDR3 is CASSGDSEAFF. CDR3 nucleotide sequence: TGTGCCAGTAGTGGGGACAGCGAAGCTTTCTTT.